This TCR beta chain was captured by sequencing in a study of blood T cell repertoires in COVID-19. Study as a whole: Material from acute and convalescent COVID-19 was sourced from the United States, Italy and Spain. The analysed material was cDNA or gDNA that came from T cells, B-cell-depleted T cells, or PBMCs.

This CDR3 comprises 15 residues. V lost 6 bases to trimming and J lost 10 bases, with 24 bases between them. Germline values: CDR1 MNHEY, CDR2 SVGAGI. As originally analysed: Scientists estimated how many nucleated cells there were by amplifying reference gene primers. Data came from immunoSEQ multiplex PCR; TCRdb stores just in-frame clones and leaves some out. The V and J calls and clone size come from that table; D and trimming were worked out from the DNA. The table records more than 95,000 clones, around 85% of them present only once. This TCR derives from a woman of 80 years or more with active or convalescent COVID-19. Sequencing was carried out using peripheral blood. The rearrangement uses TRBV6-5 and TRBJ1-2; no clear D gene. CDR3 sequence (DNA): TGTGCCAGCAGCTCACCCTTAAGCGGGTATTCCGACTACACCTTC. Translation: CASSSPLSGYSDYTF.